A selection of T cell receptor beta chains follows, all from one sample in a study of blood T cell repertoires in COVID-19. Repertoires were generated with immunoSEQ multiplex PCR, while TCRdb's copy carries only in-frame clones and drops some. The sample lists 95,000 to 150,000 clones, around 76% seen once, with over 4.5% in the top ten. Sequences were obtained from peripheral blood. These receptors were obtained from a man in his 60s with acute or convalescent COVID-19. The CDR3 runs from the conserved cysteine through the conserved F or W. The D gene is left open where the match is weak. Only some rows state a clone size, as once, few, many or a class for expanded clones.

J: TRBJ1-2; D: TRBD1; V: TRBV9; size: -; length: 14; DNA: TGTGCCAGCAGCACGACAGGGAAAAACTATGGCTACACCTTC; CDR3: CASSTTGKNYGYTF
J: TRBJ1-2; D: -; V: TRBV29-1; size: -; length: 15; DNA: TGCAGCGTTGACGTCGGGAAAACTTCTAACTATGGCTACACCTTC; CDR3: CSVDVGKTSNYGYTF
J: TRBJ2-1; D: -; V: TRBV7-9; size: -; length: 18; DNA: TGTGCCAGCGGCGAATTCTTCTTCCTAGACGGCGCTGGCGTTGAGCAGTTCTTC; CDR3: CASGEFFFLDGAGVEQFF
J: TRBJ1-5; D: -; V: TRBV24-1; size: -; length: 18; DNA: TGTGCCACCAGTGATAGGGCAGACAGTCCCCGTAGCAATCAGCCCCAGCATTTT; CDR3: CATSDRADSPRSNQPQHF
J: TRBJ1-5; D: -; V: TRBV3-1/TRBV3-2; size: few; length: 13; DNA: TGTGCCAGCAGCCAGGCCTTTAATCAGCCCCAGCATTTT; CDR3: CASSQAFNQPQHF
J: TRBJ1-1; D: TRBD1; V: TRBV3-1/TRBV3-2; size: -; length: 14; DNA: TGTGCCAGCAGCCGCGGGGGACAGGGAACTGAAGCTTTCTTT; CDR3: CASSRGGQGTEAFF
J: TRBJ2-7; D: TRBD2; V: TRBV28; size: once; length: 15; DNA: TGTGCCAGCAGTTTTCGCCTAGCGGGAGGGTACGAGCAGTACTTC; CDR3: CASSFRLAGGYEQYF
J: TRBJ2-2; D: -; V: TRBV11-3; size: -; length: 16; DNA: TGTGCCAGCAGCCCCCTTTCGGACACCTCCACCGGGGAGCTGTTTTTT; CDR3: CASSPLSDTSTGELFF
J: TRBJ1-1; D: TRBD1; V: TRBV30; size: -; length: 14; DNA: TGTGCCTGGGGACAGGGGGCCTTGAACACTGAAGCTTTCTTT; CDR3: CAWGQGALNTEAFF
J: TRBJ1-1; D: -; V: TRBV29-1; size: -; length: 13; DNA: TGCAGCGTTGAAGCAACGGGAGGGACTGAAGCTTTCTTT; CDR3: CSVEATGGTEAFF
J: TRBJ2-7; D: TRBD2; V: TRBV6-1; size: -; length: 13; DNA: TGTGCCAGCAGCCGGACTAGCAGTTACGAGCAGTACTTC; CDR3: CASSRTSSYEQYF
J: TRBJ1-1; D: TRBD1; V: TRBV6-1; size: -; length: 16; DNA: TGTGCCAGCAGTGTACTAACAGGGGGAATGAGCACTGAAGCTTTCTTT; CDR3: CASSVLTGGMSTEAFF
J: TRBJ2-7; D: -; V: TRBV21-1; size: -; length: 18; DNA: TGTGCCAGCAGCAAAGCCCTAGAACCTTATGGGTCCGCCTACGAGCAGTACTTC; CDR3: CASSKALEPYGSAYEQYF
J: TRBJ1-2; D: -; V: TRBV6-2/TRBV6-3; size: -; length: 14; DNA: TGTGCCAGCAGTTACGCGAACCTAGCGGGTGGCTACACCTTC; CDR3: CASSYANLAGGYTF
J: TRBJ1-1; D: -; V: TRBV7-3; size: -; length: 13; DNA: TGTGCCAGCAGCACGAATAGAAACACTGAAGCTTTCTTT; CDR3: CASSTNRNTEAFF
J: TRBJ2-3; D: -; V: TRBV27; size: -; length: 12; DNA: TGTGCCAGCAGTAACCTGAGGGATACGCAGTATTTT; CDR3: CASSNLRDTQYF
J: TRBJ1-2; D: TRBD1; V: TRBV7-9; size: -; length: 17; DNA: TGTGCCAGCAGCTTAGGGACAGGGGGACGAGCTAACTATGGCTACACCTTC; CDR3: CASSLGTGGRANYGYTF
J: TRBJ1-2; D: -; V: TRBV6-1; size: -; length: 14; DNA: TGTGCCAGCAGTGAACGGGAGGAACACTATGGCTACACCTTC; CDR3: CASSEREEHYGYTF
J: TRBJ2-3; D: -; V: TRBV6-1; size: -; length: 14; DNA: TGTGCCAGCAGTGATGTGGGTGCGGGAGATACGCAGTATTTT; CDR3: CASSDVGAGDTQYF
J: TRBJ1-4; D: -; V: TRBV9; size: few; length: 16; DNA: TGTGCCAGCAGCGTAGTCGCGGGGGCCCCCGGAGAAAAACTGTTTTTT; CDR3: CASSVVAGAPGEKLFF
J: TRBJ1-1; D: -; V: TRBV7-2; size: few; length: 15; DNA: TGTGCCAGCAGCTTAGATGTGACACCTAACACTGAAGCTTTCTTT; CDR3: CASSLDVTPNTEAFF
J: TRBJ2-3; D: TRBD2; V: TRBV19; size: once; length: 15; DNA: TGTGCCACCAGACCCAGAGCGGGAGTCACAGATACGCAGTATTTT; CDR3: CATRPRAGVTDTQYF